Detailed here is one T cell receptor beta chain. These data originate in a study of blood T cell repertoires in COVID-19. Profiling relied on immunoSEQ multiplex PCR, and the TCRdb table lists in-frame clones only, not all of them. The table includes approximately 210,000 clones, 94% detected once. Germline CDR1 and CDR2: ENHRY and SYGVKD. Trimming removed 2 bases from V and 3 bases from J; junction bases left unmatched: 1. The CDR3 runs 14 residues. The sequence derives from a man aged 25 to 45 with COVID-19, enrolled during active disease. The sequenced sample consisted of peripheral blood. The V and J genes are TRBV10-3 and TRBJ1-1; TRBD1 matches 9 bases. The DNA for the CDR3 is TGTGCCATCAGTGAGGGACAGGGGTACACTGAAGCTTTCTTT. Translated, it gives CAISEGQGYTEAFF.